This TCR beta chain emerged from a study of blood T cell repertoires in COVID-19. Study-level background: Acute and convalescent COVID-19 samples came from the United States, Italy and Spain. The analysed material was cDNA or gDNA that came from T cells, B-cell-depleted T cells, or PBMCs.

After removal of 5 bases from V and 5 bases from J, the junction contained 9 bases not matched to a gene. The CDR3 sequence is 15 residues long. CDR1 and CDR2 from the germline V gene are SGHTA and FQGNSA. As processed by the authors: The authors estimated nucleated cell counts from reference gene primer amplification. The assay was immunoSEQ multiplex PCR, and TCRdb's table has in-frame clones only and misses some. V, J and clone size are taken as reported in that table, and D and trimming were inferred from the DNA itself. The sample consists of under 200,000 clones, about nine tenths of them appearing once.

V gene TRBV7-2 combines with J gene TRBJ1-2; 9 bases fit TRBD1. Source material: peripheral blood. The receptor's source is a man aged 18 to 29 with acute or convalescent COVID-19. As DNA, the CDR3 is TGTGCCAGCAGCCCCGGGACAGGGCTATTGTATGGCTACACCTTC. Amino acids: CASSPGTGLLYGYTF. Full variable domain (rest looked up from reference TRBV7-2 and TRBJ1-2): GAGVSQSPSNKVTEKGKDVELRCDPISGHTALYWYRQSLGQGLEFLIYFQGNSAPDKSGLPSDRFSAERTGGSVSTLTIQRTQQEDSAVYLCASSPGTGLLYGYTFGSGTRLTVV.